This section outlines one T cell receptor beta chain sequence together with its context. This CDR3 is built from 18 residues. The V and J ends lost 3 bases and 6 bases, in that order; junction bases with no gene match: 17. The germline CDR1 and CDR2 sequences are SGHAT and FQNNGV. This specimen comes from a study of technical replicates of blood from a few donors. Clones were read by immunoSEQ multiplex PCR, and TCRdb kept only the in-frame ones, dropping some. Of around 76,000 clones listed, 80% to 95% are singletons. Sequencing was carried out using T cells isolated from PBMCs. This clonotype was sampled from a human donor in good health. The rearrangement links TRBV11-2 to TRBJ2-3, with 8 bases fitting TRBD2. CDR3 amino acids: CASSFPSWASGWMDTQYF. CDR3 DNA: TGTGCCAGCAGCTTCCCGAGTTGGGCTAGCGGGTGGATGGATACGCAGTATTTT.